What follows describes a single T cell receptor beta chain. In the original processing: Amplification of reference gene primers was used by the study to estimate nucleated cell counts. The data were produced by immunoSEQ multiplex PCR, yet TCRdb's version contains in-frame clones alone and is incomplete. That table furnishes V, J and clone size, whereas the DNA furnished D and trimming. The data show some 99,000 clones, with over 75% seen just once and about 6.6% held by the top ten. This entry is derived from a study of blood T cell repertoires in COVID-19. Across the study: COVID-19 samples collected from the United States, Italy and Spain covered acute and convalescent phases. T cells, B-cell-depleted T cells, or PBMCs provided the cDNA or gDNA that served as material.

Sequenced input: peripheral blood. The TCR originated in a woman in her forties or fifties with acute or convalescent COVID-19.

In DNA, the CDR3 is TGTGCCAGCAGCTTAGGGGGACAGACTGAAGCTTTCTTT. This sequence encodes CASSLGGQTEAFF. The chain employs TRBV7-2 and TRBJ1-1; 7 nucleotides agree with TRBD1. The CDR3 has 13 residues. The J segment lost 5 bases and the V segment lost 1 base, leaving 1 base of the junction unmatched. In germline, CDR1 is SGHTA, CDR2 FQGNSA.